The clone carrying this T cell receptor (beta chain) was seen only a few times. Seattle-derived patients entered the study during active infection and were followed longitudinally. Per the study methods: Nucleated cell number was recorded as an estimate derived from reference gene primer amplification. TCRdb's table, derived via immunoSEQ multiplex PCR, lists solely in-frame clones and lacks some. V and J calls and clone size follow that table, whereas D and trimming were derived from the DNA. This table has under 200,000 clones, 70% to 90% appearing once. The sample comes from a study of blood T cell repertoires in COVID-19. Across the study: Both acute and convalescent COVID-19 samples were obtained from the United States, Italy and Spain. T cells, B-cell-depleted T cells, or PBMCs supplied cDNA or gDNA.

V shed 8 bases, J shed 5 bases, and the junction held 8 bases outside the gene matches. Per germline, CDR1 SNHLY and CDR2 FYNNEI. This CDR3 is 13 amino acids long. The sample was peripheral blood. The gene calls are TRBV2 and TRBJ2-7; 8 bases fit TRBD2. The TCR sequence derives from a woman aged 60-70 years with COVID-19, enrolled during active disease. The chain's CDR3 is CASLRREVNEQYF. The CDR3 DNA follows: TGTGCCAGCTTACGGCGGGAGGTGAACGAGCAGTACTTC.